Following are 14 T cell receptor beta chains from one sample sequenced in a study of ipilimumab plus nivolumab after autologous stem cell transplantation. Clones were read by immunoSEQ multiplex PCR, and TCRdb kept only the in-frame ones, dropping some. The sample holds about 10,000 clones, around 84% seen once. This material consisted of PBMCs, taken in a trial of ipilimumab plus nivolumab as post-transplant consolidation. The receptors derive from a male donor with diffuse large B-cell lymphoma.

The V gene is TRBV30, the J gene TRBJ2-3, with D possibly being TRBD1 (5 bases). CDR3 length: 13 amino acids. The germline V gene encodes CDR1 GTSNPN and CDR2 SVGIG (reference sequence). Deletions cut 0 bases from V and 2 bases from J, with 6 bases between. CDR3 sequence: CAWSVGDTDTQYF. Written as DNA, the CDR3 is TGTGCCTGGAGTGTAGGGGACACAGATACGCAGTATTTT.

For this clone: Sequence at one end of the junction differs from germline and may be a read error. J is TRBJ1-2 and V is TRBV4-3; TRBD1 matches 7 bases. The CDR3 contains 15 residues. Germline V gene lookup returns CDR1 LGHNA and CDR2 YSLEER. The CDR3, as DNA: TGCGCCAGCAGCCAATCCTTTGGACAGGCGAGTGGCTGCACCTTC. Translated, it gives CASSQSFGQASGCTF.

The rearrangement joins TRBV15 to TRBJ2-1, with TRBD1 as a possible D gene (5 bases). This CDR3 contains 13 residues. Germline-derived CDR1 and CDR2 are LNHNV and YYDKDF (reference sequence). The V end was cut by 0 bases, the J end by 12 bases, with 12 bases between. The CDR3 DNA reads as TGTGCCACCAGCAGAGAGACAGTCACCGTGCAGTTCTTC. Translating it yields CATSRETVTVQFF. Filled out from reference TRBV15 and TRBJ2-1, the complete variable domain reads DAMVIQNPRYQVTQFGKPVTLSCSQTLNHNVMYWYQQKSSQAPKLLFHYYDKDFNNEADTPDNFQSRRPNTSFCFLDIRSPGLGDTAMYLCATSRETVTVQFFGPGTRLTVL.

The V gene is TRBV18, the J gene TRBJ2-5; 11 bases line up with TRBD2. With V trimmed by 2 bases and J by 3 bases, 5 bases remained unmatched. The CDR3 spans 16 residues. Looked up from germline, CDR1 is KGHSH and CDR2 is LQKENI. The CDR3 sequence: CASSPALAGAEETQYF. The CDR3 region has the DNA TGTGCCAGCTCACCAGCACTAGCGGGGGCCGAAGAGACCCAGTACTTC.

The genes are TRBV2 and TRBJ1-2; TRBD1 might be the D (5 bases). Trimming removed 4 bases from V and 0 bases from J, with 9 bases in between. Per the germline V gene, CDR1 is SNHLY and CDR2 is FYNNEI. The CDR3 is 14 residues long. The CDR3 DNA is TGTGCCAGCAGTGCGGGACGGGCTAACTATGGCTACACCTTC. Translation: CASSAGRANYGYTF.

The rearrangement uses TRBV30 and TRBJ2-2; maybe TRBD2 (5 bases). V dropped 5 bases and J dropped 0 bases, with 10 bases sitting between them. There are 14 residues in the CDR3. CDR1 is GTSNPN, CDR2 SVGIG, per germline (reference sequence). CDR3 coding DNA: TGTGCCTGGGAGGGCCTGACGAACACCGGGGAGCTGTTTTTT. Its translation is CAWEGLTNTGELFF.

The chain has TRBV5-4 and TRBJ2-7; D is unresolved. The V end lost 2 bases, the J end lost 1 base, and 7 bases lay between the germline ends. The CDR3 runs 13 residues. The germline gives CDR1 SGHNT, CDR2 YYREEE (reference sequence). The CDR3 is CASSFPRSYEQYF. The CDR3 region has the DNA TGTGCCAGCAGCTTCCCCAGGTCCTACGAGCAGTACTTC.

The chain uses TRBV25-1 and TRBJ1-2; TRBD1 is a possible D gene (6 bases). From germline, CDR1 is MGHDK and CDR2 SYGVNS. The CDR3 is made up of 13 amino acids. Trimming left V 3 bases short and J 5 bases short, with 10 bases between. In DNA, the CDR3 is TGTGCCAGCAGTGACAGGGGCCGTTATGGCTACACCTTC. Translation gives CASSDRGRYGYTF.

V and J are TRBV7-9 and TRBJ1-6; unclear D gene. The CDR3 runs to 12 residues. Germline CDR1 SEHNR, CDR2 FQNEAQ (reference sequence). Trimming removed 4 bases at V and 2 bases at J, with 0 bases between. Here the CDR3 reads CASSSYNSPLHF. In nucleotides, the CDR3 is TGTGCCAGCAGCTCCTATAATTCACCCCTCCACTTT.

J is TRBJ2-5 and V is TRBV30; TRBD2 aligns across 9 bases. Germline CDR1 reads GTSNPN; CDR2 reads SVGIG (reference sequence). This CDR3 comprises 13 residues. Germline trimming cut 2 bases from V and 9 bases from J; bases unmatched to any gene: 7. The CDR3 DNA reads TGTGCCTGGAGTTCGGGACTAGCAAAGTCCCAGTACTTC. It yields the protein CAWSSGLAKSQYF.

The genes are TRBV18 and TRBJ1-5, with 7 bases fitting TRBD1. The CDR3 is 16 amino acids. Looked up from germline, CDR1 is KGHSH and CDR2 is LQKENI. The junction had 8 bases not matched to a gene; V was cut back by 6 bases and J by 0 bases. CDR3 bases: TGTGCCAGCTCCCCAGGGGGACCCTATAGCAATCAGCCCCAGCATTTT. Amino acid sequence: CASSPGGPYSNQPQHF.

The chain uses TRBV4-1 and TRBJ1-4; D is uncertain. Trimming shortened V by 1 base and J by 0 bases, and 15 bases separated the two germline ends. CDR1 MGHRA and CDR2 YSYEKL come from the germline V gene. The CDR3 loop spans 18 amino acids. CDR3 coding DNA: TGCGCCAGCAGCCAAGTCCCGGCAGGCCTTTCAACTAATGAAAAACTGTTTTTT. It specifies CASSQVPAGLSTNEKLFF.

The rearrangement links TRBV4-3 to TRBJ1-2; D gene uncertain. This CDR3 region has 17 residues. CDR1 is LGHNA, CDR2 YSLEER, per germline. Trimming removed 1 base at V and 8 bases at J, with 23 bases between. The CDR3 here is CASSQGLGLRSPRGYTF. CDR3 sequence (DNA): TGCGCCAGCAGCCAAGGTTTGGGTCTTAGGTCGCCACGGGGCTACACCTTC.

The V call is TRBV7-9, the J call TRBJ2-1; D unresolved. Trimming shortened V by 1 base and J by 6 bases, and 13 bases separated the two germline ends. The germline CDR1 and CDR2 sequences are SEHNR and FQNEAQ (reference sequence). The CDR3 spans 15 residues. This CDR3 is CASSLVLNVGNEQFF. CDR3 in DNA: TGTGCCAGCAGCTTAGTCTTAAATGTGGGCAATGAGCAGTTCTTC.